The source of this T cell receptor (beta chain) is a study of shared clonotypes between healthy human individuals. As for the study in general: Three men and a couple of women, aged 18 to 49, were donors. CD4 naive and CD4 memory each took three plates per donor, while CD8 naive took two and CD8 memory one.

Study-level results: Compared with memory subsets, naive subsets generally had larger estimated richness. Only a few donors were included, so the genetic and exposure-history diversity represented was limited.

TCRdb's table, derived via immunoSEQ multiplex PCR, lists solely in-frame clones and lacks some. The table lists about 380,000 clones, 90% to 97% of them singletons, with 0.32% in the top ten. Remarks on this clone: The antigen is undetermined.

This sequence was found in a man aged 30 to 45 in good health. Sequencing used memory CD8+ T cells sorted from blood. The subset here: CD45RO+ cells pooled with CCR7-negative TemRA cells.

The CDR3 reads CASRPGTSGYSYNEQFF. The CDR3 region has the DNA TGTGCCAGCAGACCCGGGACTAGCGGCTACTCCTACAATGAGCAGTTCTTC. The rearrangement uses TRBV5-6 and TRBJ2-1; 11 nucleotides agree with TRBD2. Germline V gene data show CDR1 as SGHDT and CDR2 as YYEEEE. Losses at the gene ends were 5 bases for V and 0 bases for J; bases not matched to a gene: 7. CDR3 size: 17 residues. Full variable domain (rest looked up from reference TRBV5-6 and TRBJ2-1): DAGVTQSPTHLIKTRGQQVTLRCSPKSGHDTVSWYQQALGQGPQFIFQYYEEEERQRGNFPDRFSGHQFPNYSSELNVNALLLGDSALYLCASRPGTSGYSYNEQFFGPGTRLTVL.